The next 24 T cell receptor beta chains were all read from a single sample in a study of T cell responses to AZD1222 COVID-19 vaccine. The repertoire was sequenced with immunoSEQ multiplex PCR; TCRdb's copy has only in-frame clones and lacks some. Seen here are roughly 71,000 clones, roughly 85% observed once, and the top ten hold 20%. The sample here was peripheral blood, taken on day 0 of AZD1222 vaccination. These receptors originate from an adult in good health.

The V gene is TRBV30, the J gene TRBJ1-2, with unresolved D. This CDR3 has 13 residues. V was clipped by 4 bases and J by 0 bases, with 9 bases between them. The germline V gene has CDR1 GTSNPN and CDR2 SVGIG (reference sequence). CDR3 sequence: CAWKIRSNYGYTF. The CDR3 region has the DNA TGTGCCTGGAAGATCAGATCTAACTATGGCTACACCTTC.

V and J are TRBV18 and TRBJ2-1; 12 bases are shared with TRBD2. The CDR3 has 18 residues. Germline CDR1 KGHSH, CDR2 LQKENI. V lost 4 bases and J lost 3; bases outside the gene matches: 10. CDR3 nucleotide sequence: TGTGCCAGCTCACTCCACCGACTAGCGGGAGACGTCTACAATGAGCAGTTCTTC. Residues: CASSLHRLAGDVYNEQFF.

The V and J genes are TRBV11-1 and TRBJ1-1; no definite D call. Per the germline V gene, CDR1 is SGHAT and CDR2 is FQDESV (reference sequence). The CDR3 spans 13 residues. The V end lost 4 bases, the J end lost 4 bases, and 10 bases lay between the germline ends. The CDR3, as DNA: TGTGCCAGCAGCTACGGACGGCTCACTGAAGCTTTCTTT. Protein product: CASSYGRLTEAFF. Full variable domain (outside the CDR3, taken from reference TRBV11-1 and TRBJ1-1): EAEVAQSPRYKITEKSQAVAFWCDPISGHATLYWYRQILGQGPELLVQFQDESVVDDSQLPKDRFSAERLKGVDSTLKIQPAELGDSAMYLCASSYGRLTEAFFGQGTRLTVV.

V usage is TRBV6-5 and J usage is TRBJ1-2; maybe TRBD1 (5 bases). From germline, CDR1 is MNHEY and CDR2 SVGAGI. V was cut by 6 bases and J by 5 bases, with 16 bases left in between. The CDR3 length is 14 residues. In nucleotides, the CDR3 is TGTGCCAGCAGGCCCTACGCGCGGGGGTATGGCTACACCTTC. This gives the protein CASRPYARGYGYTF.

The chain combines TRBV4-1 with TRBJ1-5; possible D gene TRBD1, 5 bases. Trimming removed 3 bases at V and 4 bases at J, with 16 bases between. The CDR3 runs to 16 residues. The germline gives CDR1 MGHRA, CDR2 YSYEKL. The CDR3 protein is CASSHGDGRRNQPQHF. The CDR3 nucleotides read TGCGCCAGCAGCCATGGGGACGGGCGTCGTAATCAGCCCCAGCATTTT.

The chain employs TRBV12-2 and TRBJ2-5; the table's D call, TRBD2, has no DNA check behind it. TRBV12-2 is a known pseudogene. CDR3 length equals 20 residues. The CDR3 here is CASRSSKPLAGDFRGETQYF. CDR3 coding DNA: TGTGCAAGTCGCTCAAGCAAGCCCCTAGCGGGAGATTTCAGGGGGGAGACCCAGTACTTC.

The rearrangement uses TRBV10-3 and TRBJ1-1, with a weak D call TRBD1 (5 bases). V lost 4 bases and J 0 bases, leaving 9 bases between the germline ends. CDR3 length: 14 residues. Per germline, CDR1 ENHRY and CDR2 SYGVKD. The CDR3 loop is CAISAGVMNTEAFF. In DNA, the CDR3 is TGTGCCATCAGTGCGGGGGTCATGAACACTGAAGCTTTCTTT.

This clone was seen more than once but under ten times. The chain employs TRBV30 and TRBJ1-3, with D unresolved. Trimming cost V 0 bases and J 0 bases, with 12 bases left between them. CDR1 is GTSNPN, CDR2 SVGIG, per germline (reference sequence). The CDR3 runs 16 residues. CDR3 sequence (DNA): TGTGCCTGGAGTGTGGGGTGGGGAAACTCTGGAAACACCATATATTTT. It yields the protein CAWSVGWGNSGNTIYF.

The chain joins TRBV19 to TRBJ2-7, with 7 nucleotides matching TRBD1. CDR3 length equals 15 residues. V lost 4 bases to trimming and J lost 2 bases; unmatched junction nucleotides: 8. The germline CDR1 and CDR2 sequences are LNHDA and SQIVND (reference sequence). CDR3 region: CASSSLTGATYEQYF. The CDR3 DNA reads TGTGCCAGTAGTAGTCTCACAGGGGCCACCTACGAGCAGTACTTC.

The chain links TRBV5-1 to TRBJ1-2, with TRBD1 identical over 8 bases. The CDR3 runs 17 residues. Per the germline V gene, CDR1 is SGHRS and CDR2 is YFSETQ. With 0 bases clipped from V and 0 bases from J, the junction kept 7 bases outside the gene matches. This chain's CDR3 is CASSLDTGGSSNYGYTF. DNA for the CDR3: TGCGCCAGCAGCTTGGACACAGGGGGGTCCTCTAACTATGGCTACACCTTC.

Comments on this clone: A junction end diverges from the germline sequence, so it may reflect a read error. The V call is TRBV27, the J call TRBJ2-3, with 13 bases fitting TRBD2. Germline lookup yields CDR1 MNHEY and CDR2 SMNVEV (reference sequence). This CDR3 has 16 amino acids. The CDR3 DNA reads TGTGCCAGCAGTTCGGGACTAGCGGGGAGCAGAGATACGCAGTATTTT. It is translated as CASSSGLAGSRDTQYF.

This chain uses TRBV7-9 with TRBJ1-1, with D possibly TRBD1 on 5 matching bases. Germline CDR1 SEHNR, CDR2 FQNEAQ (reference sequence). This CDR3 is 15 amino acids long. Trimming pared 1 base from V and 0 bases from J, leaving 9 bases between. CDR3 region: CASSLGVDMNTEAFF. In DNA form, the CDR3 reads TGTGCCAGCAGCTTAGGGGTGGACATGAACACTGAAGCTTTCTTT.

The V gene is TRBV2, the J gene TRBJ2-3; TRBD2 matches at 8 bases. The V and J ends lost 5 bases and 3 bases, in that order; junction bases with no gene match: 7. The length of the CDR3 is 15 residues. Germline CDR1 is SNHLY and CDR2 is FYNNEI. The CDR3 DNA reads as TGTGCCAGCAGTAGAGCGGGGGAACGGACAGATACGCAGTATTTT. It codes for CASSRAGERTDTQYF.

This chain uses TRBV12-3 or TRBV12-4 with TRBJ1-2; maybe TRBD1 (5 bases). The CDR3 consists of 13 residues. Trimming stripped 2 bases from V and 4 bases from J, with 8 bases between. The CDR3: CASSLMTAYGYTF. In DNA form, the CDR3 reads TGTGCCAGCAGTTTAATGACAGCCTATGGCTACACCTTC.

The chain is built from TRBV5-1 and TRBJ2-5; D perhaps matches TRBD1 (6 bases). In germline, CDR1 is SGHRS, CDR2 YFSETQ. The ends were cut back, 0 bases at V and 2 bases at J, with 14 bases in the middle. CDR3 length equals 16 residues. CDR3 sequence reads: CASSLATGGGQETQYF. CDR3 bases: TGCGCCAGCAGCTTGGCGACAGGAGGCGGTCAAGAGACCCAGTACTTC.

Here the CDR3 DNA reads TGTGCCAGCATCCATGGTGGGGACACTGAAGCTTTCTTT. Its protein product is CASIHGGDTEAFF. The rearrangement joins TRBV12-3 or TRBV12-4 to TRBJ1-1; D uncertain. The CDR3 contains 13 residues. V dropped 7 bases and J dropped 3 bases, with 12 bases sitting between them.

The CDR3 DNA reads TGTGCCAGCAGCTCGTGGGTTGGGTATGGCTACACCTTC. This gives the protein CASSSWVGYGYTF. This chain links TRBV5-8 with TRBJ1-2; no definite D call. This CDR3 region has 13 residues. Germline CDR1 is SGHTS and CDR2 is YDEGEE. Trimming took off 3 bases at V and 5 bases at J, with 11 bases between the two ends. Full variable domain (rest looked up from reference TRBV5-8 and TRBJ1-2): EAGVTQSPTHLIKTRGQQATLRCSPISGHTSVYWYQQALGLGLQFLLWYDEGEERNRGNFPPRFSGRQFPNYSSELNVNALELEDSALYLCASSSWVGYGYTFGSGTRLTVV.

This clone was observed a handful of times. The CDR3 sequence is CASSLLGGYEQYF. The DNA of the CDR3 is TGTGCCAGCAGTTTACTTGGCGGCTACGAGCAGTACTTC. V gene TRBV12-3 or TRBV12-4 combines with J gene TRBJ2-7, with unresolved D. The CDR3 is made up of 13 amino acids. Trimming pared 2 bases from V and 3 bases from J, leaving 8 bases between.

The sample holds one count of this clone. The chain recombines TRBV19 with TRBJ1-5; D is unresolved. Germline CDR1 LNHDA, CDR2 SQIVND (reference sequence). The V end lost 3 bases, the J end lost 3 bases, and 9 bases lay between the germline ends. The CDR3 spans 14 residues. The CDR3 here is CASSIQVDNQPQHF. The CDR3 DNA sequence: TGTGCCAGTAGTATCCAGGTAGACAATCAGCCCCAGCATTTT.

The chain employs TRBV6-5 and TRBJ2-7; 7 positions agree with TRBD1. V lost 8 bases, J lost 7 bases, and 14 bases stayed unmatched. The CDR3 runs to 14 residues. Germline CDR1 is MNHEY and CDR2 is SVGAGI. The CDR3 DNA is TGTGCCAGCGGGACCGACAGGGAAAATCGGGAGCAGTACTTC. This sequence encodes CASGTDRENREQYF.

This clone was found once. The CDR3 reads CASSFSSGGVWETQYF. The DNA for the CDR3 is TGTGCCAGCAGTTTTTCTAGCGGGGGGGTGTGGGAGACCCAGTACTTC. The chain has TRBV6-5 and TRBJ2-5, with 12 bases lining up with TRBD2. V trimming: 4 bases; J trimming: 5 bases; junction bases outside the gene matches: 8. The CDR3 loop spans 16 amino acids. From germline, CDR1 is MNHEY and CDR2 SVGAGI.

The chain has TRBV2 and TRBJ2-7; perhaps TRBD2 as D (6 bases). Germline loops: CDR1 SNHLY, CDR2 FYNNEI. The CDR3 has 14 amino acids. The V gene lost 4 bases and the J gene lost 6 bases, with 16 bases spanning the gap. The CDR3 nucleotides read TGTGCCAGCAGTGGAAGCGACGGGAGAGGCGAGCAGTACTTC. Its translation is CASSGSDGRGEQYF. The whole variable domain, filled in from reference TRBV2 and TRBJ2-7, reads EPEVTQTPSHQVTQMGQEVILRCVPISNHLYFYWYRQILGQKVEFLVSFYNNEISEKSEIFDDQFSVERPDGSNFTLKIRSTKLEDSAMYFCASSGSDGRGEQYFGPGTRLTVT.

V and J are TRBV19 and TRBJ2-2; tentative D call: TRBD1 (5 bases). Per the germline V gene, CDR1 is LNHDA and CDR2 is SQIVND (reference sequence). This CDR3 has 14 residues. The V and J ends lost 4 bases and 0 bases respectively, with 6 bases between them. CDR3 sequence: CASSRGTNTGELFF. The CDR3 bases are TGTGCCAGTAGTAGGGGCACGAACACCGGGGAGCTGTTTTTT.

The chain combines TRBV10-2 with TRBJ1-1, with D unclear. The CDR3 is 12 amino acids. Germline CDR1 WSHSY, CDR2 SAAADI. Trimming removed 5 bases from V and 3 bases from J, with 7 bases in between. CDR3 DNA: TGCGCCAGCAGTTACCGGTACACTGAAGCTTTCTTT. This gives the protein CASSYRYTEAFF.